This T cell receptor beta chain was sequenced in a study of blood T cell repertoires in COVID-19. Overall study context: T cells, B-cell-depleted T cells, or PBMCs supplied cDNA or gDNA.

This clone has just one count. Deletions cut 3 bases from V and 2 bases from J, with 7 bases between. Germline-derived CDR1 and CDR2 are LNHDA and SQIVND (reference sequence). The CDR3 loop spans 14 amino acids. In the authors' methods: Scientists estimated how many nucleated cells there were by amplifying reference gene primers. Profiling relied on immunoSEQ multiplex PCR, and the TCRdb table lists in-frame clones only, not all of them. V and J calls and clone size come straight from that table; D and trimming were deduced from the DNA. The sample records around 270,000 clones, 80% to 90% being singletons. Participants' reported clinical history set cohort assignment.

The sequenced sample was PBMCs or T cells enriched from blood (not recorded which). This chain links TRBV19 with TRBJ2-2, with D tentatively TRBD2 (5 bases). The source is a woman in her 30s who had recovered from COVID-19. This CDR3 is CASSIEGNTGELFF. The CDR3 DNA is TGTGCCAGTAGTATCGAGGGTAACACCGGGGAGCTGTTTTTT.